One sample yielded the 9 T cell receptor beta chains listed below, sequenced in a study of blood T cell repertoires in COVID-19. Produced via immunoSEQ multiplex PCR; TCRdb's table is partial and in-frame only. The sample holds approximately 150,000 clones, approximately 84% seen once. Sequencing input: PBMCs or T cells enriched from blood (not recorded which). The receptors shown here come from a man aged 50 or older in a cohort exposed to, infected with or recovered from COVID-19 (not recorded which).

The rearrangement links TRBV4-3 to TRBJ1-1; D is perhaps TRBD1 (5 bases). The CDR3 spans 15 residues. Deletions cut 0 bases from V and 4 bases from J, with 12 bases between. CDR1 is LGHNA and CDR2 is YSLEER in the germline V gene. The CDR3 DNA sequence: TGCGCCAGCAGCCAAGAGCAGGGAGGGACCACTGAAGCTTTCTTT. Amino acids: CASSQEQGGTTEAFF.

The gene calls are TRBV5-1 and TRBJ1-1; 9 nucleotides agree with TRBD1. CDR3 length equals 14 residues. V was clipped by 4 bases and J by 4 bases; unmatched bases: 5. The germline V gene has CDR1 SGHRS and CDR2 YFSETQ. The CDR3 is CASSIQTGGTEAFF. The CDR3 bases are TGCGCCAGCAGCATACAGACAGGGGGCACTGAAGCTTTCTTT.

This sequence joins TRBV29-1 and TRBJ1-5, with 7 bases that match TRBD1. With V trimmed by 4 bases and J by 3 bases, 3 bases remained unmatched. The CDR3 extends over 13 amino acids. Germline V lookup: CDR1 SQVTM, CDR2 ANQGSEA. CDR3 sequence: CSVGQGNNQPQHF. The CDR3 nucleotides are TGCAGCGTTGGACAGGGTAACAATCAGCCCCAGCATTTT.

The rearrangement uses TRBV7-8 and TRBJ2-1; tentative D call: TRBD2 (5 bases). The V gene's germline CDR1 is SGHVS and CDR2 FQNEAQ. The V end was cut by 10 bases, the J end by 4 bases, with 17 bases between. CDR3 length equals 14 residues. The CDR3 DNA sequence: TGTGCCACCCTAGCCCTGGGCGGGTACAATGAGCAGTTCTTC. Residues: CATLALGGYNEQFF.

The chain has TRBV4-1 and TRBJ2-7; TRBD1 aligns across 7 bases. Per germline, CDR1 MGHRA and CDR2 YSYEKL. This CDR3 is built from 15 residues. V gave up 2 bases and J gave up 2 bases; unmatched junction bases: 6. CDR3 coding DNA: TGCGCCAGCAGCCAATCGACAGGGTCCCCCTACGAGCAGTACTTC. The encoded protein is CASSQSTGSPYEQYF.

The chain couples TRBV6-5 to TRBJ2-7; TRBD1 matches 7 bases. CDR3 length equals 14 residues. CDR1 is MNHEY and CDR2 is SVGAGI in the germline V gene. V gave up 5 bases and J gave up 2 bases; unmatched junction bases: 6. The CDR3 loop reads CASSTRTGPYEQYF. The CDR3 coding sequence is TGTGCCAGCAGTACCAGGACAGGACCCTACGAGCAGTACTTC.

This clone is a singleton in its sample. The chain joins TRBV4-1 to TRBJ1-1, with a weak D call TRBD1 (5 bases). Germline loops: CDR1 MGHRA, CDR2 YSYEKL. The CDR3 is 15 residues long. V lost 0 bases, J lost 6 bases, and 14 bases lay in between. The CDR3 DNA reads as TGCGCCAGCAGCCAAGAACCCCAGGGTGGGGCTGAAGCTTTCTTT. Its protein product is CASSQEPQGGAEAFF.

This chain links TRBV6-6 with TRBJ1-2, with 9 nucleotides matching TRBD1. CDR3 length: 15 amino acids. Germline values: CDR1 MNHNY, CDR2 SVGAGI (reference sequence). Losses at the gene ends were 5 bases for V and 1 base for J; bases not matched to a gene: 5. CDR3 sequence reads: CASSTRQGDNYGYTF. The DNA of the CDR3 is TGTGCCAGCAGTACCAGACAGGGGGATAACTATGGCTACACCTTC.

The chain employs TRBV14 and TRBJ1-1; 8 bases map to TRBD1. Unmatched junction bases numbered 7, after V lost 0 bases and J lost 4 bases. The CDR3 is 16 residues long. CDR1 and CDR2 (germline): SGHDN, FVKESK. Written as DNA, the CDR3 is TGTGCCAGCAGCCAAGAGCGACAGGGGTTGACCACTGAAGCTTTCTTT. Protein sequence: CASSQERQGLTTEAFF.